This T cell receptor (beta chain) was observed in a study of prognosis after radiotherapy for stage I lung cancer. Study-wide background: Delivery of radiotherapy was by SBRT in 3 to 5 fractions at a biologically effective dose of at least 100 Gy. Development of distant metastases after radiotherapy was seen in a few patients at a median of roughly 7 months, with no significant progression in roughly 15. Study results and caveats: Among expanded TCR clones, tumor specificity was not determined. Unique TCR clone counts fell after stereotactic body radiation therapy, median approximately 9,600 versus 7,200.

Per germline, CDR1 SGHTA and CDR2 FQGTGA. The CDR3 length is 15 residues. Template was genomic DNA; TCR beta CDR3 amplified in two multiplex PCR rounds. First-round PCR used primers specific to each TRBV and TRBJ gene. TCRdb re-called the multiplex PCR reads through MiXCR, storing one row per CDR3 protein. The sample carries around 31,000 distinct CDR3 sequences, about half recorded once. As for this clonotype: Its cognate antigen is unknown.

This TCR derives from a donor of 50 years or more with non-small cell lung cancer. The rearrangement links TRBV7-3 to TRBJ1-2; D possibly corresponds to TRBD1 (5 bases). This material consisted of PBMCs, taken before or after stereotactic body radiation therapy (not recorded which). In DNA, the CDR3 is TGTGCAAGAAGCTTAGAGGCAGGGAACACCTATGGCTACACCTTC. Encoded protein: CARSLEAGNTYGYTF.